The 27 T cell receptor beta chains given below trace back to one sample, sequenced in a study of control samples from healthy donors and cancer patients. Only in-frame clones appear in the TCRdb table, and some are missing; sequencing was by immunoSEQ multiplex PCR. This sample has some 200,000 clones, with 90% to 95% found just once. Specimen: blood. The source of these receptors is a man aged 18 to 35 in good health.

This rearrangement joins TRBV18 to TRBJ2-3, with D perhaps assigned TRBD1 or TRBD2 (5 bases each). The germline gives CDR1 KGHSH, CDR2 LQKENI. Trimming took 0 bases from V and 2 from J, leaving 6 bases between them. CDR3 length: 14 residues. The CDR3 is CASSPPGTTDTQYF. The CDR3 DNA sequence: TGTGCCAGCTCACCACCAGGGACCACAGATACGCAGTATTTT.

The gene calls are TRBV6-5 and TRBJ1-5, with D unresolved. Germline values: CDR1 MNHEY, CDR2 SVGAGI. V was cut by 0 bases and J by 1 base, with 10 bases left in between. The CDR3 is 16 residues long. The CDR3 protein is CASSYSGTESNQPQHF. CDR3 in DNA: TGTGCCAGCAGTTACTCAGGCACGGAGAGCAATCAGCCCCAGCATTTT.

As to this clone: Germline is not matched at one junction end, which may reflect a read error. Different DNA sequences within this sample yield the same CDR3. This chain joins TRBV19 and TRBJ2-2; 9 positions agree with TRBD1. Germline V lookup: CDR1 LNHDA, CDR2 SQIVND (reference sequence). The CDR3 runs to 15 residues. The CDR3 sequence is CASSTGGANTGELFF. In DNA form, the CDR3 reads TGTGCTAGTAGTACAGGGGGCGCGAACACCGGGGAGCTGTTTTTT.

This CDR3 is CASSLEPAGRFGNTEAFF. In DNA form, the CDR3 reads TGCGCCAGCAGCTTGGAACCTGCAGGGAGATTTGGGAACACTGAAGCTTTCTTT. The rearrangement uses TRBV5-1 and TRBJ1-1, with D possibly being TRBD1 (5 bases). Trimming removed 0 bases at V and 1 base at J, with 19 bases between. Germline CDR1 SGHRS, CDR2 YFSETQ. CDR3 length equals 18 residues.

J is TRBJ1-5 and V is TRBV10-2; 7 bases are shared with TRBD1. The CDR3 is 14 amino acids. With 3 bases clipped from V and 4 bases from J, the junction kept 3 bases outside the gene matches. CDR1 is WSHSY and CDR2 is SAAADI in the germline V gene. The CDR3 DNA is TGCGCCAGCAGTGACCTACAGGGGAATCAGCCCCAGCATTTT. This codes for CASSDLQGNQPQHF.

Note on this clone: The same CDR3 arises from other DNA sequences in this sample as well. The CDR3 DNA is TGTGCCAGCAGCTTGGACCCGAACACTGAAGCTTTCTTT. This codes for CASSLDPNTEAFF. The genes are TRBV7-3 and TRBJ1-1; D gene unclear. Trimming removed 3 bases at V and 1 base at J, with 6 bases between. Germline V CDR1 and CDR2: SGHTA, FQGTGA. The length of the CDR3 is 13 residues.

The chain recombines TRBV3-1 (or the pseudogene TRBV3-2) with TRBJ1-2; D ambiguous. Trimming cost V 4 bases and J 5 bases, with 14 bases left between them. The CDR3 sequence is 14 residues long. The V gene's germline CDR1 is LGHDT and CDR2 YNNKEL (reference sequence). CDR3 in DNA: TGTGCCAGCAGCCCTTGGACGGACTATTATGGCTACACCTTC. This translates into CASSPWTDYYGYTF.

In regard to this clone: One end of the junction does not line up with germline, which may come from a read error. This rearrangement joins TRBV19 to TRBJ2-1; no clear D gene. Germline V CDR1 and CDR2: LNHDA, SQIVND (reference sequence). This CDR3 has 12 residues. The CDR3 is CASSIRYKEQFF. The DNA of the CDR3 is TGTGCCAGTAGTATCAGGTACAAGGAGCAGTTCTTC.

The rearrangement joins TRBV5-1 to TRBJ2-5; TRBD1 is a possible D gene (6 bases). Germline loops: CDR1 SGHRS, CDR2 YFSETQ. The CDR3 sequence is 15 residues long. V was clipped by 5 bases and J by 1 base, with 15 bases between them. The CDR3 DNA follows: TGCGCCAGCAGTTCTCCACAGGGAGCCCAAGAGACCCAGTACTTC. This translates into CASSSPQGAQETQYF.

CDR3 in amino acids: CASSLDRLRTQYF. In nucleotides, the CDR3 is TGTGCCAGCAGCCTAGACAGGTTAAGGACCCAGTACTTC. V usage is TRBV12-3 or TRBV12-4 and J usage is TRBJ2-5, with a weak D call TRBD1 (6 bases). With 6 bases removed from V and 7 bases from J, the gap between germline ends came to 15 bases. The CDR3 is 13 residues long.

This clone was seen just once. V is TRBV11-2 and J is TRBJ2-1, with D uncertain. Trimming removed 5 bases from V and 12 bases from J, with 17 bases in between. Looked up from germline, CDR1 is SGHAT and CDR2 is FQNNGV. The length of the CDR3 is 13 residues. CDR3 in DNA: TGTGCCAGCAGCCAAAACCGTGGAAGTGGGCAGTTCTTC. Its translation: CASSQNRGSGQFF.

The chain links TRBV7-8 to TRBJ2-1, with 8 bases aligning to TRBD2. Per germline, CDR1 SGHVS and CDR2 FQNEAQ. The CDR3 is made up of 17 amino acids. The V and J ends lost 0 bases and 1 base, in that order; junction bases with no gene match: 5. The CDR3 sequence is CASSLAVAGSSYNEQFF. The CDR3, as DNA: TGTGCCAGCAGCTTAGCGGTAGCGGGGAGTTCCTACAATGAGCAGTTCTTC.

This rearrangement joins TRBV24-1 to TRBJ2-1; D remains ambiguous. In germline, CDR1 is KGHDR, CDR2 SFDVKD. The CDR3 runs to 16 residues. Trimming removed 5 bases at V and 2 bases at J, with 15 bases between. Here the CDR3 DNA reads TGTGCCACCAGTGGTGACACAAACTACCCCTACAATGAGCAGTTCTTC. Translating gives CATSGDTNYPYNEQFF.

The CDR3 here is CASSSRLAGVLSYEQYF. CDR3 bases: TGTGCCAGCAGCTCGAGACTAGCGGGGGTGCTCTCCTACGAGCAGTACTTC. The chain uses TRBV7-2 and TRBJ2-7; 12 positions match TRBD2. Germline-derived CDR1 and CDR2 are SGHTA and FQGNSA. The CDR3 runs 17 residues. The V gene end was trimmed by 4 bases and the J gene end by 0 bases; junction bases not matched to a gene: 7. The complete variable domain, with remaining parts taken from reference TRBV7-2 and TRBJ2-7, reads GAGVSQSPSNKVTEKGKDVELRCDPISGHTALYWYRQSLGQGLEFLIYFQGNSAPDKSGLPSDRFSAERTGGSVSTLTIQRTQQEDSAVYLCASSSRLAGVLSYEQYFGPGTRLTVT.

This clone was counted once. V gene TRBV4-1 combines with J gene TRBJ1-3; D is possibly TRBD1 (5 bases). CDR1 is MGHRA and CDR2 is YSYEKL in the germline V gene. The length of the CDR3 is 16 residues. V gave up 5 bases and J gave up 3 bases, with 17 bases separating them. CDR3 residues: CASSTQMGGYGNTIYF. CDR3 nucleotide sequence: TGCGCCAGCAGCACCCAAATGGGGGGTTATGGAAACACCATATATTTT.

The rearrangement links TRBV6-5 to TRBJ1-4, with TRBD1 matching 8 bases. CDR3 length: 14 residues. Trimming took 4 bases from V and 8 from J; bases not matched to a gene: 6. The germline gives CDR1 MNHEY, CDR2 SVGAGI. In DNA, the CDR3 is TGTGCCAGCAGTTTTGACAGGGGCGGAGAAAAACTGTTTTTT. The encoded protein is CASSFDRGGEKLFF.

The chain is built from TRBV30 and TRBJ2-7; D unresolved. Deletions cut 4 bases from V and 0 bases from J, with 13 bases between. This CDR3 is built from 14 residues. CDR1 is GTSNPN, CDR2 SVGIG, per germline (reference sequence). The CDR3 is CAWKREQSSYEQYF. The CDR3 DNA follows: TGTGCCTGGAAACGTGAACAGAGCTCCTACGAGCAGTACTTC.

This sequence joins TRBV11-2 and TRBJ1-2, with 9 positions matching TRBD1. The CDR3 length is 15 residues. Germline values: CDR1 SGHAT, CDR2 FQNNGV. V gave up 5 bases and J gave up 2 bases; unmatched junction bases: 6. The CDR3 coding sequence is TGTGCCAGCAGCCCCGGGACAGGGATGAACTATGGCTACACCTTC. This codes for CASSPGTGMNYGYTF.

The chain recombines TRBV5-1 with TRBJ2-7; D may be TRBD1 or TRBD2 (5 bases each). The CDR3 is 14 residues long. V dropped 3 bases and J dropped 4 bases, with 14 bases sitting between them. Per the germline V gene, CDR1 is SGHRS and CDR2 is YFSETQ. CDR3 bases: TGCGCCAGCAGCTCGACCGGGACGGCTTACGAGCAGTACTTC. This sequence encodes CASSSTGTAYEQYF.

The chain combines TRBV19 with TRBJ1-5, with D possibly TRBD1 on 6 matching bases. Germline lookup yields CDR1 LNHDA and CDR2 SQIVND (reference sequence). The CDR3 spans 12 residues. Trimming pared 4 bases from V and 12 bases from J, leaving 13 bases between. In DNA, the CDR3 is TGTGCCAGTAGTAGGACCCGGACAGTCCAGCATTTT. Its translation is CASSRTRTVQHF.

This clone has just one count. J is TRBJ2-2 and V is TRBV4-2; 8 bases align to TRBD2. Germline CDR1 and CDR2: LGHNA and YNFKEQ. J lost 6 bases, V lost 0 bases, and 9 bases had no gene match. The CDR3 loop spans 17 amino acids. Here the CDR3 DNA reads TGTGCCAGCAGCCAAGATTCGAGCGGGGGTTTCGCCGGGGAGCTGTTTTTT. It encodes CASSQDSSGGFAGELFF.

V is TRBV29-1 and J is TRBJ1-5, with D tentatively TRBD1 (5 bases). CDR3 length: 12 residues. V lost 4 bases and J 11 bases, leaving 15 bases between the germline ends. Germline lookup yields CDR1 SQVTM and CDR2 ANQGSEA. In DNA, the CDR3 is TGCAGCGTTGTAGCGGGATCGGGGGCCCAGCATTTT. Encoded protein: CSVVAGSGAQHF. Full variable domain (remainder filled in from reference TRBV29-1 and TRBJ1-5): SAVISQKPSRDICQRGTSLTIQCQVDSQVTMMFWYRQQPGQSLTLIATANQGSEATYESGFVIDKFPISRPNLTFSTLTVSNMSPEDSSIYLCSVVAGSGAQHFGDGTRLSIL.

The CDR3 protein is CASSSGRSHRDGYTF. The CDR3 DNA sequence: TGTGCCAGTAGTTCCGGACGGAGCCACCGGGATGGCTACACCTTC. The genes are TRBV19 and TRBJ1-2, with D hard to call. CDR3 size: 15 residues. V was pared by 5 bases and J by 6 bases, with 19 bases between. Per germline, CDR1 LNHDA and CDR2 SQIVND (reference sequence).

For the CDR3, the DNA is TGTGCCAGTAGTATTCGAGACACTGAAGCTTTCTTT. Protein sequence: CASSIRDTEAFF. J is TRBJ1-1 and V is TRBV19; D not resolved. Trimming shortened V by 3 bases and J by 3 bases, and 5 bases separated the two germline ends. CDR3 length equals 12 residues. Germline CDR1 LNHDA, CDR2 SQIVND (reference sequence).

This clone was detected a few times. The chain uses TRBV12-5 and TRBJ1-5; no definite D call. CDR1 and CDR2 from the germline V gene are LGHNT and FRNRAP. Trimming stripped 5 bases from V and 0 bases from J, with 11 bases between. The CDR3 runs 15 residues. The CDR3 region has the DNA TGTGCTAGTGGTCCCCTGCCCGGTAGCAATCAGCCCCAGCATTTT. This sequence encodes CASGPLPGSNQPQHF.

Here the CDR3 reads CASSQEAESREQYF. The DNA of the CDR3 is TGCGCCAGCAGCCAGGAGGCAGAATCTCGGGAGCAGTACTTC. This chain links TRBV4-1 with TRBJ2-7; a weak D match, TRBD2 (5 bases). CDR3 length: 14 residues. V lost 3 bases to trimming and J lost 7 bases, with 16 bases between them. The V gene's germline CDR1 is MGHRA and CDR2 YSYEKL.

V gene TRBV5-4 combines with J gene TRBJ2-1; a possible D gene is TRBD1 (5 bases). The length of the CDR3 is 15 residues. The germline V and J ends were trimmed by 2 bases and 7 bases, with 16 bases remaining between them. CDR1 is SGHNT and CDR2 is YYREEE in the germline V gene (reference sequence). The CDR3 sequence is CASSFPGSERNEQFF. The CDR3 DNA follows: TGTGCCAGCAGCTTCCCAGGGTCGGAAAGAAATGAGCAGTTCTTC.